Below, 25 T cell receptor beta chains from the same sample are listed, as sequenced in a study of a mutant IDH1 vaccine in newly diagnosed glioma. For these receptors, no antigen is known. Time point described: week 35, safety follow-up. One vaccine dose held 300 ug of mutant IDH1 20-mer peptide and came with topical imiquimod. Produced via immunoSEQ multiplex PCR; TCRdb's table is partial and in-frame only. The table records 26,000 or so clones, 70% to 90% of them present only once. The input for sequencing was PBMCs, taken from a glioma patient whose treatment included an IDH1 peptide vaccine. These receptors all stem from a man younger than 40 with glioma.

This sequence joins TRBV11-3 and TRBJ2-7, with 9 bases lining up with TRBD2. Trimming at V came to 5 bases and at J to 3 bases, leaving 8 bases not matched to a gene. The CDR3 contains 15 residues. Germline V gene sequence: CDR1 SGHNT, CDR2 YENEEA. The CDR3 DNA is TGTGCCAGCAGCAAATCTAGCGGGGATGACTACGAGCAGTACTTC. It codes for CASSKSSGDDYEQYF.

The V and J genes are TRBV6-1 and TRBJ2-2; the match to TRBD1 covers 7 bases. Per germline, CDR1 MNHNS and CDR2 SASEGT. V lost 1 base, J lost 6 bases, and 8 bases stayed unmatched. The CDR3 contains 16 residues. The CDR3 protein is CASSEDVRGFPGELFF. DNA for the CDR3: TGTGCCAGCAGTGAAGACGTCAGGGGGTTCCCCGGGGAGCTGTTTTTT.

The rearrangement links TRBV5-1 to TRBJ2-6; D call uncertain. The germline V gene has CDR1 SGHRS and CDR2 YFSETQ. This CDR3 comprises 19 residues. Trimming shortened V by 0 bases and J by 0 bases, and 16 bases separated the two germline ends. The CDR3 nucleotides read TGCGCCAGCAGCTTGGTTGGATACAGTCAATTCTCTGGGGCCAACGTCCTGACTTTC. Protein: CASSLVGYSQFSGANVLTF.

The V gene is TRBV15, the J gene TRBJ1-1, with D possibly being TRBD1 (5 bases). With 3 bases removed from V and 0 bases from J, the gap between germline ends came to 17 bases. The CDR3 spans 17 residues. Looked up from germline, CDR1 is LNHNV and CDR2 is YYDKDF (reference sequence). The CDR3 loop reads CATSRIGEGIMNTEAFF. The CDR3 nucleotides are TGTGCCACCAGCAGGATCGGGGAGGGGATCATGAACACTGAAGCTTTCTTT.

The chain employs TRBV5-1 and TRBJ2-6, with unresolved D. V lost 5 bases to trimming and J lost 0 bases, with 9 bases between them. CDR1 SGHRS and CDR2 YFSETQ come from the germline V gene. There are 15 residues in the CDR3. CDR3 protein: CASSPDNSGANVLTF. For the CDR3, the DNA is TGCGCCAGCAGTCCAGACAACTCTGGGGCCAACGTCCTGACTTTC. Using reference TRBV5-1 and TRBJ2-6 for the parts outside the CDR3, the full variable domain is KAGVTQTPRYLIKTRGQQVTLSCSPISGHRSVSWYQQTPGQGLQFLFEYFSETQRNKGNFPGRFSGRQFSNSRSEMNVSTLELGDSALYLCASSPDNSGANVLTFGAGSRLTVL.

The J gene is TRBJ1-6, the V gene TRBV4-3; 7 nucleotides align to TRBD1. From germline, CDR1 is LGHNA and CDR2 YSLEER. CDR3 length: 18 amino acids. V trimming: 3 bases; J trimming: 0 bases; junction bases outside the gene matches: 8. The CDR3 spells CASSQKGPGGSYNSPLHF. The DNA for the CDR3 is TGCGCCAGCAGCCAGAAAGGGCCAGGGGGCTCCTATAATTCACCCCTCCACTTT.

The chain uses TRBV25-1 and TRBJ2-5; D is ambiguous. The CDR3 sequence is 14 residues long. Germline CDR1 and CDR2: MGHDK and SYGVNS. The V gene lost 3 bases and the J gene lost 2 bases, with 10 bases spanning the gap. CDR3 in amino acids: CASSDWADQETQYF. CDR3 nucleotide sequence: TGTGCCAGCAGTGATTGGGCGGATCAAGAGACCCAGTACTTC.

V is TRBV27 and J is TRBJ2-4; TRBD2 matches at 12 bases. CDR3 length equals 19 residues. The junction had 10 bases not matched to a gene; V was cut back by 4 bases and J by 0 bases. Germline V lookup: CDR1 MNHEY, CDR2 SMNVEV (reference sequence). CDR3 sequence: CASSSLLAGGPVAKNIQYF. CDR3 in DNA: TGTGCCAGCAGTTCCCTTCTAGCGGGGGGGCCAGTAGCCAAAAACATTCAGTACTTC.

This rearrangement joins TRBV29-1 to TRBJ2-3, with 10 nucleotides matching TRBD2. Germline CDR1 SQVTM, CDR2 ANQGSEA. Losses at the gene ends were 6 bases for V and 4 bases for J; bases not matched to a gene: 25. CDR3 length: 20 residues. CDR3 region: CSVAVGRGRRPSGRPDTQYF. The CDR3 DNA reads as TGCAGCGTCGCCGTGGGCCGGGGGCGGCGTCCTAGCGGGAGACCAGATACGCAGTATTTT.

Of note for this clone: Sequence at one end of the junction differs from germline and may be a read error. Other DNA sequences in this sample translate to the same CDR3. V is TRBV5-1 and J is TRBJ1-1, with TRBD1 matching 7 bases. This CDR3 region has 14 residues. Looked up from germline, CDR1 is SGHRS and CDR2 is YFSETQ. The DNA for the CDR3 is TGCGCCAGCAGCTTGCATCAGGGGGACACTGAAGCTTTCTTC. This encodes CASSLHQGDTEAFF.

The V gene is TRBV5-1, the J gene TRBJ1-1; D perhaps matches TRBD1 (5 bases). Looked up from germline, CDR1 is SGHRS and CDR2 is YFSETQ. V was shortened by 5 bases and J by 4 bases, with 15 bases between the two germline ends. This CDR3 contains 14 residues. Here the CDR3 reads CASRDGTVGTEAFF. CDR3 coding DNA: TGCGCCAGCAGGGATGGGACCGTTGGCACTGAAGCTTTCTTT.

V and J are TRBV7-2 and TRBJ2-5; 8 nucleotides align to TRBD1. The CDR3 loop spans 14 amino acids. With 5 bases clipped from V and 5 bases from J, the junction kept 7 bases outside the gene matches. Germline V gives CDR1 SGHTA, CDR2 FQGNSA. The CDR3 loop is CASSASRGLETQYF. In DNA, the CDR3 is TGTGCCAGCAGCGCATCCAGGGGGCTGGAGACCCAGTACTTC.

This clone was seen once. This chain uses TRBV7-2 with TRBJ2-3; D uncertain. Trimming took off 1 base at V and 6 bases at J, with 8 bases between the two ends. Germline V CDR1 and CDR2: SGHTA, FQGNSA. The CDR3 runs to 13 residues. Written as DNA, the CDR3 is TGTGCCAGCAGCTTAGAAACCAGGGATACGCAGTATTTT. This codes for CASSLETRDTQYF.

This chain connects TRBV29-1 to TRBJ2-1; D not certain. The CDR3 loop spans 10 amino acids. CDR1 and CDR2 (germline): SQVTM, ANQGSEA. Trimming pared 6 bases from V and 5 bases from J, leaving 5 bases between. The chain's CDR3 is CSVGHNEQFF. The CDR3 DNA sequence: TGCAGCGTCGGTCACAATGAGCAGTTCTTC.

The gene calls are TRBV7-9 and TRBJ2-3, with 7 bases matching TRBD2. This CDR3 contains 14 residues. V was pared by 4 bases and J by 4 bases, with 5 bases of the junction left unmatched. In germline, CDR1 is SEHNR, CDR2 FQNEAQ (reference sequence). The CDR3 region has the DNA TGTGCCAGCAGCTCAGGACTAGGAGCAGATACGCAGTATTTT. Translated: CASSSGLGADTQYF.

In the case of this clone: The DNA is left out, because the CDR3 cannot be placed on it with certainty; the CDR3 is given as TCRdb lists it. The V call is TRBV27, the J call TRBJ2-7; TRBD1, the table's D call, lacks a check against the DNA. The germline V gene has CDR1 MNHEY and CDR2 SMNVEV (reference sequence). Inclusive of both ends, the CDR3 amounts to 15 amino acids. CDR3 region: CASSFFGQGSNEQYF.

This rearrangement joins TRBV19 to TRBJ2-2, with 7 positions matching TRBD1. The ends lost 7 bases at V and 3 bases at J; junction bases unmatched: 5. CDR1 and CDR2 from the germline V gene are LNHDA and SQIVND (reference sequence). There are 14 residues in the CDR3. The CDR3 spells CASNPGGDTGELFF. DNA of the CDR3: TGTGCCAGTAACCCAGGGGGAGACACCGGGGAGCTGTTTTTT.

J is TRBJ1-6 and V is TRBV5-4; D unresolved. The CDR3 runs 12 residues. In germline, CDR1 is SGHNT, CDR2 YYREEE (reference sequence). The V and J ends lost 4 bases and 9 bases respectively, with 8 bases between them. The CDR3 sequence is CASSINSSPLHF. CDR3 DNA: TGTGCCAGCAGCATAAATAGTTCACCCCTCCACTTT.

This clone was found once. The V call is TRBV4-1, the J call TRBJ1-2; D possibly corresponds to TRBD1 (6 bases). The CDR3 is made up of 15 amino acids. Per germline, CDR1 MGHRA and CDR2 YSYEKL. Deletions cut 2 bases from V and 7 bases from J, with 17 bases between. The CDR3 sequence: CASSQWFRGLGGYTF. The DNA of the CDR3 is TGCGCCAGCAGCCAATGGTTCAGGGGTTTGGGTGGCTACACCTTC.

This chain connects TRBV18 to TRBJ2-2; tentative D call: TRBD1 (6 bases). CDR1 KGHSH and CDR2 LQKENI come from the germline V gene. V was shortened by 1 base and J by 0 bases, with 6 bases between the two germline ends. The CDR3 consists of 15 residues. CDR3 protein: CASSPRTANTGELFF. CDR3 nucleotides: TGTGCCAGCTCACCACGGACAGCGAACACCGGGGAGCTGTTTTTT.

This clone was seen only once. The rearrangement uses TRBV7-9 and TRBJ2-5; 12 bases are shared with TRBD2. The V gene end was trimmed by 4 bases and the J gene end by 2 bases; junction bases not matched to a gene: 5. Germline CDR1 and CDR2: SEHNR and FQNEAQ (reference sequence). The CDR3 is 16 residues long. The CDR3: CASSSSGLAGQETQYF. CDR3 sequence (DNA): TGTGCCAGCAGCTCCTCCGGACTAGCGGGACAAGAGACCCAGTACTTC.

The table lists this clone with a few counts. The rearrangement uses TRBV2 and TRBJ2-3, with D unresolved. Germline CDR1 and CDR2: SNHLY and FYNNEI. V lost 5 bases and J lost 5, with 5 bases in between. CDR3 length: 11 residues. In nucleotides, the CDR3 is TGTGCCAGCAGTTACGGAGATACGCAGTATTTT. Its protein product is CASSYGDTQYF.

The chain uses TRBV15 and TRBJ2-7, with 8 bases fitting TRBD1. The CDR3 runs to 16 residues. Trimming cost V 0 bases and J 1 base; bases outside gene matches: 5. Germline CDR1 reads LNHNV; CDR2 reads YYDKDF (reference sequence). The CDR3 DNA sequence: TGTGCCACCAGCAGAGATTCGGGACAGGTATCCTACGAGCAGTACTTC. Protein: CATSRDSGQVSYEQYF.

The chain links TRBV5-1 to TRBJ2-3, with a weak D call TRBD1 (5 bases). CDR3 length equals 18 residues. The germline CDR1 and CDR2 sequences are SGHRS and YFSETQ. V lost 0 bases and J 1 base, leaving 18 bases between the germline ends. Written as DNA, the CDR3 is TGCGCCAGCAGCTTGGAGGGGATCGGCGCGTTACGCACAGATACGCAGTATTTT. The encoded protein is CASSLEGIGALRTDTQYF.

This sequence joins TRBV7-9 and TRBJ2-1; D unresolved. CDR3 length equals 10 residues. Looked up from germline, CDR1 is SEHNR and CDR2 is FQNEAQ (reference sequence). The V gene lost 4 bases and the J gene lost 5 bases, with 0 bases spanning the gap. The CDR3 reads CASSYNEQFF. The CDR3 nucleotides are TGTGCCAGCAGCTACAATGAGCAGTTCTTC.